The 28 T cell receptor beta chains reported below all come from one sample, sequenced in a study of blood T cell repertoires in COVID-19. Method: immunoSEQ multiplex PCR; TCRdb's copy keeps in-frame clones and lacks some. The data contain over 350,000 clones, around nine tenths of them singletons. The sample consisted of PBMCs or T cells enriched from blood (not recorded which). Receptors originate from a woman in her forties or fifties who had recovered from COVID-19.

This rearrangement joins TRBV18 to TRBJ1-4; maybe TRBD1 (6 bases). V lost 5 bases and J 5 bases, leaving 15 bases between the germline ends. Germline CDR1 and CDR2: KGHSH and LQKENI. The CDR3 extends over 15 amino acids. CDR3 sequence: CASSAAGARNEKLFF. CDR3 sequence (DNA): TGTGCCAGCTCAGCTGCGGGGGCCCGGAATGAAAAACTGTTTTTT.

This clone has a handful of counts. The CDR3: CAGSRRTHEQYF. The DNA of the CDR3 is TGTGCCGGTAGCAGGAGGACGCACGAGCAGTACTTC. The chain joins TRBV11-2 to TRBJ2-7; D is perhaps TRBD2 (5 bases). From germline, CDR1 is SGHAT and CDR2 FQNNGV. The CDR3 sequence is 12 residues long. Trimming stripped 11 bases from V and 5 bases from J, with 16 bases between.

The V call is TRBV28, the J call TRBJ1-3, with 7 bases matching TRBD1. Germline assignment: CDR1 MDHEN and CDR2 SYDVKM. The CDR3 is made up of 16 amino acids. Losses at the gene ends were 6 bases for V and 1 base for J; bases not matched to a gene: 9. CDR3 DNA sequence: TGTGCCAGCAGCGAAAACAGGGGAATTTCTGGAAACACCATATATTTT. Protein product: CASSENRGISGNTIYF.

The CDR3 region has the DNA TGCGCCAGCAGCTCCTTACAGGGACAGGGAAACACCATATATTTT. Protein product: CASSSLQGQGNTIYF. The rearrangement links TRBV5-1 to TRBJ1-3; 7 nucleotides agree with TRBD1. The germline CDR1 and CDR2 sequences are SGHRS and YFSETQ. The CDR3 length is 15 residues. The ends lost 3 bases at V and 4 bases at J; junction bases unmatched: 7.

As DNA, the CDR3 is TGTGCCAGCAGCCCCAGGCCCGGGACAGGGGACTACGAGCAGTACTTC. Protein: CASSPRPGTGDYEQYF. The chain is built from TRBV11-2 and TRBJ2-7, with 10 bases fitting TRBD1. The V gene end was trimmed by 5 bases and the J gene end by 3 bases; junction bases not matched to a gene: 10. Germline V lookup: CDR1 SGHAT, CDR2 FQNNGV. This CDR3 contains 16 residues. Combining the CDR3 with reference TRBV11-2 and TRBJ2-7 gives the whole variable domain EAGVAQSPRYKIIEKRQSVAFWCNPISGHATLYWYQQILGQGPKLLIQFQNNGVVDDSQLPKDRFSAERLKGVDSTLKIQPAKLEDSAVYLCASSPRPGTGDYEQYFGPGTRLTVT.

The V and J genes are TRBV5-1 and TRBJ2-1, with a possible D match to TRBD1 (5 bases). Germline lookup yields CDR1 SGHRS and CDR2 YFSETQ. Trimming shortened V by 3 bases and J by 5 bases, and 9 bases separated the two germline ends. This CDR3 comprises 13 residues. The CDR3 loop is CASSSLTDNEQFF. CDR3 coding DNA: TGCGCCAGCAGCTCGTTGACAGACAATGAGCAGTTCTTC.

This CDR3 is CAWTLGGATGELFF. CDR3 in DNA: TGTGCCTGGACCCTAGGGGGGGCTACCGGGGAGCTGTTTTTT. This chain joins TRBV30 and TRBJ2-2; D perhaps matches TRBD2 (7 bases). The V end lost 4 bases, the J end lost 5 bases, and 14 bases lay between the germline ends. This CDR3 region has 14 residues. In germline, CDR1 is GTSNPN, CDR2 SVGIG (reference sequence).

This sequence joins TRBV7-3 and TRBJ1-5; D is uncertain. This CDR3 contains 11 residues. Per germline, CDR1 SGHTA and CDR2 FQGTGA. Trimming shortened V by 5 bases and J by 6 bases, and 5 bases separated the two germline ends. The CDR3 DNA reads TGTGCCAGCAGCATGAGTCAGCCCCAGCATTTT. Translated, it gives CASSMSQPQHF.

The rearrangement uses TRBV6-2 or TRBV6-3 and TRBJ2-7, with 8 bases matching TRBD1. V was clipped by 5 bases and J by 4 bases; unmatched bases: 7. The V gene's germline CDR1 is MNHEY and CDR2 SVGEGT. The CDR3 is 14 amino acids. The CDR3 DNA sequence: TGTGCCAGCAGTCGAGGACAGGGTGTATACGAGCAGTACTTC. It is translated as CASSRGQGVYEQYF.

V is TRBV7-9 and J is TRBJ2-3; 8 bases line up with TRBD2. V shed 8 bases, J shed 2 bases, and the junction held 12 bases outside the gene matches. The CDR3 is 16 residues long. From germline, CDR1 is SEHNR and CDR2 FQNEAQ (reference sequence). The CDR3 sequence: CASPPPTSDPTDTQYF. CDR3 bases: TGTGCCAGCCCTCCCCCGACTAGCGATCCCACAGATACGCAGTATTTT. The full variable domain, completed using reference TRBV7-9 and TRBJ2-3, is DTGVSQNPRHKITKRGQNVTFRCDPISEHNRLYWYRQTLGQGPEFLTYFQNEAQLEKSRLLSDRFSAERPKGSFSTLEIQRTEQGDSAMYLCASPPPTSDPTDTQYFGPGTRLTVL.

The chain's CDR3 is CATSRAPGQGAGEQFF. As DNA, the CDR3 is TGTGCCACCAGCAGAGCGCCGGGACAGGGGGCCGGTGAGCAGTTCTTC. The gene calls are TRBV15 and TRBJ2-1, with TRBD1 matching 12 bases. The CDR3 consists of 16 residues. V gave up 1 base and J gave up 9 bases; unmatched junction bases: 7. CDR1 and CDR2 from the germline V gene are LNHNV and YYDKDF (reference sequence).

J is TRBJ2-5 and V is TRBV20-1; D is perhaps TRBD2 (6 bases). Germline values: CDR1 DFQATT, CDR2 SNEGSKA (reference sequence). This CDR3 has 12 amino acids. V was pared by 3 bases and J by 5 bases, with 10 bases between. CDR3 in amino acids: CSASRRGETQYF. CDR3 DNA sequence: TGCAGTGCTAGTCGCCGGGGGGAGACCCAGTACTTC.

V is TRBV19 and J is TRBJ2-5, with D uncertain. V was pared by 7 bases and J by 4 bases, with 19 bases between. Germline V gene data show CDR1 as LNHDA and CDR2 as SQIVND (reference sequence). This CDR3 contains 15 residues. The CDR3 nucleotides are TGTGCCAGTACTATCGCAGGTGGTCTGACAGAGACCCAGTACTTC. It specifies CASTIAGGLTETQYF.

The CDR3 nucleotides read TGTGCCAGCAATTCTCAAGGTGGAGCAACTAATGAAAAACTGTTTTTT. Translating it yields CASNSQGGATNEKLFF. The chain carries TRBV28 and TRBJ1-4; D gene unclear. The CDR3 consists of 16 residues. The germline CDR1 and CDR2 sequences are MDHEN and SYDVKM. V was clipped by 7 bases and J by 0 bases, with 15 bases between them.

J is TRBJ1-2 and V is TRBV18, with TRBD1 matching over 10 bases. CDR3 length equals 16 residues. V lost 3 bases to trimming and J lost 0 bases; unmatched junction nucleotides: 4. CDR1 is KGHSH and CDR2 is LQKENI in the germline V gene. This CDR3 is CASSPRQGAANYGYTF. CDR3 coding DNA: TGTGCCAGCTCACCTCGACAGGGGGCAGCTAACTATGGCTACACCTTC.

The chain couples TRBV19 to TRBJ2-4, with D unclear. The germline V gene has CDR1 LNHDA and CDR2 SQIVND (reference sequence). V dropped 3 bases and J dropped 0 bases, with 12 bases sitting between them. The CDR3 consists of 16 residues. The DNA for the CDR3 is TGTGCCAGTAGTATTGACGGCAGACTAGCCAAAAACATTCAGTACTTC. As protein: CASSIDGRLAKNIQYF.

The chain is built from TRBV9 and TRBJ2-7, with D tentatively TRBD1 (5 bases). This CDR3 is 16 amino acids long. Germline V gene sequence: CDR1 SGDLS, CDR2 YYNGEE. Trimming cost V 4 bases and J 2 bases, with 19 bases left between them. CDR3 nucleotide sequence: TGTGCCAGCAGCCCCCGATCCAAGGGGCTACCCTACGAGCAGTACTTC. Translating it yields CASSPRSKGLPYEQYF.

V gene TRBV18 combines with J gene TRBJ1-4; 7 nucleotides agree with TRBD1. The V segment lost 7 bases and the J segment 7 bases; nucleotides outside the gene matches: 6. Germline V gene data show CDR1 as KGHSH and CDR2 as LQKENI. The CDR3 runs to 13 residues. CDR3 nucleotides: TGTGCCAGCTACCGGGACAGAGGTGAAAAACTGTTTTTT. It yields the protein CASYRDRGEKLFF. Filled out from reference TRBV18 and TRBJ1-4, the complete variable domain reads NAGVMQNPRHLVRRRGQEARLRCSPMKGHSHVYWYRQLPEEGLKFMVYLQKENIIDESGMPKERFSAEFPKEGPSILRIQQVVRGDSAAYFCASYRDRGEKLFFGSGTQLSVL.

Worth noting for this clone: Relative to the germline gene, one junction end is altered; a read error may explain this. V usage is TRBV9 and J usage is TRBJ2-1; D may be TRBD2 (5 bases). CDR3 length equals 13 residues. CDR1 and CDR2 from the germline V gene are SGDLS and YYNGEE. The DNA for the CDR3 is TGTGCCAGCAGCGTATCCCTGATGGCACAACTAGTCTTC. Its translation is CASSVSLMAQLVF.

This chain joins TRBV5-5 and TRBJ1-3; D possibly corresponds to TRBD1 (6 bases). Trimming removed 0 bases at V and 0 bases at J, with 13 bases between. The length of the CDR3 is 17 residues. Germline-derived CDR1 and CDR2 are SGHKS and YYEKEE (reference sequence). CDR3 sequence (DNA): TGTGCCAGCAGCTTGGCTACGGGGGGCCCCTCTGGAAACACCATATATTTT. Translating gives CASSLATGGPSGNTIYF.

This chain links TRBV2 with TRBJ1-5; D remains ambiguous. Germline V gives CDR1 SNHLY, CDR2 FYNNEI. V lost 6 bases and J 6 bases, leaving 9 bases between the germline ends. This CDR3 region has 12 residues. The CDR3 coding sequence is TGTGCCAGCAGCCTGCCGGTTCAGCCCCAGCATTTT. This sequence encodes CASSLPVQPQHF.

In its sample, this clone was seen once. The chain uses TRBV7-2 and TRBJ2-1, with 9 bases that match TRBD2. CDR3 size: 19 residues. V gave up 2 bases and J gave up 0 bases; unmatched junction bases: 11. The germline V gene has CDR1 SGHTA and CDR2 FQGNSA. CDR3 residues: CASSLYPSGALSSYNEQFF. The CDR3 nucleotides read TGTGCCAGCAGCTTATATCCTAGCGGGGCCCTAAGCTCCTACAATGAGCAGTTCTTC.

The V call is TRBV7-2, the J call TRBJ2-2, with D unresolved. Germline V CDR1 and CDR2: SGHTA, FQGNSA. The CDR3 extends over 13 amino acids. The V gene lost 2 bases and the J gene lost 5 bases, with 6 bases spanning the gap. The CDR3 here is CASSLRRTGELFF. In nucleotides, the CDR3 is TGTGCCAGCAGCTTACGGCGGACCGGGGAGCTGTTTTTT.

CDR3 DNA sequence: TGTGCCAGCAGTGAAAAAGGGGGGAGGTTGGGCACAGGGGTCTCCTACGAGCAGTACTTC. Its protein is CASSEKGGRLGTGVSYEQYF. The chain carries TRBV6-1 and TRBJ2-7; D possibly corresponds to TRBD1 (7 bases). The CDR3 is 20 amino acids. Per germline, CDR1 MNHNS and CDR2 SASEGT. The V end lost 2 bases, the J end lost 0 bases, and 26 bases lay between the germline ends.

V gene TRBV7-8 combines with J gene TRBJ1-2; 8 bases line up with TRBD1. The CDR3 is 13 residues long. Germline-derived CDR1 and CDR2 are SGHVS and FQNEAQ. V dropped 5 bases and J dropped 6; count of bases not matched to a gene: 5. For the CDR3, the DNA is TGTGCCAGCAGCCCGCGGACAGGGCATGGCTACACCTTC. Its protein product is CASSPRTGHGYTF.

The rearrangement uses TRBV7-9 and TRBJ1-1; D is undetermined. V was shortened by 1 base and J by 2 bases, with 8 bases between the two germline ends. Looked up from germline, CDR1 is SEHNR and CDR2 is FQNEAQ (reference sequence). This CDR3 contains 14 residues. CDR3 region: CASSLERDNTEAFF. The CDR3 region has the DNA TGTGCCAGCAGCTTAGAGAGGGATAACACTGAAGCTTTCTTT.

The chain uses TRBV29-1 and TRBJ2-7; D might be TRBD2 (7 bases). The CDR3 length is 12 residues. Between the trimmed V and J ends, which lost 7 bases and 4 bases, there was a span of 14 bases. Germline CDR1 SQVTM, CDR2 ANQGSEA. The chain's CDR3 is CSGGGGPYEQYF. The CDR3 coding sequence is TGCAGCGGGGGAGGGGGTCCATACGAGCAGTACTTC.

The J gene is TRBJ2-1, the V gene TRBV11-2; 15 nucleotides match TRBD2. This CDR3 has 14 residues. J lost 4 bases, V lost 9 bases, and 1 base had no gene match. Germline values: CDR1 SGHAT, CDR2 FQNNGV. The CDR3 region is CASGTSGGYNEQFF. CDR3 DNA sequence: TGTGCCAGTGGGACTAGCGGGGGGTACAATGAGCAGTTCTTC.